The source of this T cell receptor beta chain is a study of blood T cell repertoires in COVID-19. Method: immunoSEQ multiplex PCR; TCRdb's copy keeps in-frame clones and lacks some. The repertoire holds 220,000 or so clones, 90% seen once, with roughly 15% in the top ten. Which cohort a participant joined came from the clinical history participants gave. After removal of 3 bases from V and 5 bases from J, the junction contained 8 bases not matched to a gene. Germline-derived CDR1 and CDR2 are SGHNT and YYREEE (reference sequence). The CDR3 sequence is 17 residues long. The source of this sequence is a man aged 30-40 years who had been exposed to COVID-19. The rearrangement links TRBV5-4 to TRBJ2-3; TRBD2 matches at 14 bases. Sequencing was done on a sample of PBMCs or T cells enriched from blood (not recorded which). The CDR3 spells CASSWGTSGGPGDTQYF. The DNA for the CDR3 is TGTGCCAGCAGCTGGGGGACTAGCGGGGGCCCCGGAGATACGCAGTATTTT.